This passage covers 21 T cell receptor beta chains from one sample sequenced in a study of regulatory T cells in long-lasting Graves disease. Combining iRepertoire HTBI primers with Arm-PCR of CDR3 regions, the authors built TCR beta libraries. Each CDR3 protein gets one entry after TCRdb re-called the multiplex PCR reads with MiXCR. Of about 440,000 distinct CDR3 sequences in the sample, about 15% were seen once. Time point defined: newly diagnosed GD, antithyroid drugs for less than 3 months. With RNA extracted from PBMCs as input, the TCR library was made. This sample was shared with a second study, whose subject was T cells in Graves' hyperthyroidism and ophthalmopathy.

The specimen was peripheral blood mononuclear cells (PBMCs), collected at new diagnosis, from a patient treated with antithyroid drugs. All receptors come from a woman younger than 30 with Graves disease.

This chain links TRBV4-1 with TRBJ2-5; TRBD2 matches at 7 bases. In germline, CDR1 is MGHRA, CDR2 YSYEKL. V lost 0 bases and J lost 3; bases outside the gene matches: 1. This CDR3 is 14 amino acids long. CDR3 nucleotides: TGCGCCAGCAGCCAAGAAGGACTAGAAGAGACCCAGTACTTC. Protein: CASSQEGLEETQYF.

Worth noting for this clonotype: Since a much larger clone is just one base distant, this may be a read error. The conserved phenylalanine or tryptophan is not found at the CDR3 terminus, so this likely reflects a read error. It is unclear where the CDR3 begins or ends on the DNA, so no DNA is shown, and the CDR3 is as TCRdb lists it. The genes are TRBV28 and TRBJ2-1. Termini included, the CDR3 measures 13 amino acids. Germline V lookup: CDR1 MDHEN, CDR2 SYDVKM. The CDR3 region is CASSLGQSYTQYL.

This clonotype showed up many times. This chain connects TRBV7-2 to TRBJ2-1; 7 positions agree with TRBD2. Germline-derived CDR1 and CDR2 are SGHTA and FQGNSA. Unmatched junction bases numbered 9, after V lost 6 bases and J lost 4 bases. The CDR3 spans 15 residues. Here the CDR3 DNA reads TGTGCCAGCAGAACGTTCGGGGGGTCGTACAATGAGCAGTTCTTC. Translating gives CASRTFGGSYNEQFF.

The table lists this clonotype with a few counts. The V and J genes are TRBV7-8 and TRBJ1-5; possibly TRBD1 for D (6 bases). CDR1 and CDR2 (germline): SGHVS, FQNEAQ. The length of the CDR3 is 17 residues. With 2 bases removed from V and 0 bases from J, the gap between germline ends came to 14 bases. The CDR3 nucleotides read TGTGCCAGCAGCTTACGCGGTTGGGACACTAGCAATCAGCCCCAGCATTTT. Translated, it gives CASSLRGWDTSNQPQHF.

Here the CDR3 reads CASTTGTGTSGANVLTF. The CDR3 DNA reads as TGCGCCAGCACAACCGGGACAGGGACGTCTGGGGCCAACGTCCTGACTTTC. This chain joins TRBV5-1 and TRBJ2-6; 9 bases agree with TRBD1. The V and J ends lost 6 bases and 1 base, in that order; junction bases with no gene match: 8. Germline V gene sequence: CDR1 SGHRS, CDR2 YFSETQ. The CDR3 is 17 amino acids.

This clonotype occurred a few times. The V gene is TRBV5-1, the J gene TRBJ2-7; the D gene is possibly TRBD2 (6 bases). V was cut by 1 base and J by 0 bases, with 11 bases left in between. Per germline, CDR1 SGHRS and CDR2 YFSETQ. The CDR3 has 15 amino acids. This CDR3 is CASSLSPSDSYEQYF. CDR3 in DNA: TGCGCCAGCAGCTTGTCCCCTAGCGACTCCTACGAGCAGTACTTC.

This clonotype came up a few times. The chain uses TRBV10-3 and TRBJ2-1; TRBD2 agrees at 10 bases. The CDR3 length is 17 residues. Trimming took 6 bases from V and 0 from J; bases not matched to a gene: 8. Germline V gene lookup returns CDR1 ENHRY and CDR2 SYGVKD. DNA for the CDR3: TGTGCCATCAGGGGAGCGGGAGGGCCTTTCTCCTACAATGAGCAGTTCTTC. This translates into CAIRGAGGPFSYNEQFF.

Regarding this clonotype: A much larger clone differs from this one at a single base, so this may be a read error. This is likely a read error, given that the CDR3 carries no conserved phenylalanine or tryptophan at its end. This chain uses TRBV28 with TRBJ1-1, with 7 positions matching TRBD1. Losses at the gene ends were 6 bases for V and 3 bases for J; bases not matched to a gene: 7. CDR1 is MDHEN, CDR2 SYDVKM, per germline. This CDR3 has 14 residues. The CDR3 loop is CASRAGTDYTEAFL. The CDR3 DNA reads TGTGCCAGCAGGGCCGGGACAGATTACACTGAAGCTTTCCTT.

This clonotype showed up just a few times. V gene TRBV7-9 combines with J gene TRBJ1-1, with 9 nucleotides matching TRBD1. This CDR3 comprises 16 residues. Germline V gives CDR1 SEHNR, CDR2 FQNEAQ (reference sequence). With 3 bases clipped from V and 12 bases from J, the junction kept 17 bases outside the gene matches. The CDR3, as DNA: TGTGCCAGCAGCTTCTCGGCGGAGGTACAGGGACAGGGTACTTTCTTT. Translating it yields CASSFSAEVQGQGTFF.

In its sample, this clonotype was seen many times. The V gene is TRBV6-1, the J gene TRBJ1-5; D is uncertain. CDR1 is MNHNS and CDR2 is SASEGT in the germline V gene. V was shortened by 2 bases and J by 7 bases, with 12 bases between the two germline ends. This CDR3 has 14 residues. CDR3 sequence (DNA): TGTGCCAGCAGTGAATTGATAGTGGGACAGCCCCAGCATTTT. It yields the protein CASSELIVGQPQHF.

This clonotype was picked up a small number of times. The chain joins TRBV7-2 to TRBJ1-5, with a tentative D call TRBD1 (5 bases). CDR1 and CDR2 from the germline V gene are SGHTA and FQGNSA. The CDR3 is made up of 15 amino acids. The germline V and J ends were trimmed by 5 bases and 3 bases, with 14 bases remaining between them. The CDR3 region has the DNA TGTGCCAGCAGCAAAGGCAGGGTCCCCAATCAGCCCCAGCATTTT. The encoded protein is CASSKGRVPNQPQHF.

This clonotype showed up many times. The germline gene is not matched at one end of the junction; a read error may be the cause. The chain joins TRBV5-1 to TRBJ1-1; no definite D call. Germline CDR1 reads SGHRS; CDR2 reads YFSETQ. CDR3 length equals 14 residues. The DNA of the CDR3 is TGTGCCAGCAGCTTAGCAGGAGGGAACACTGAAGCTTTCTTT. This codes for CASSLAGGNTEAFF. Using reference TRBV5-1 and TRBJ1-1 for the parts outside the CDR3, the full variable domain is KAGVTQTPRYLIKTRGQQVTLSCSPISGHRSVSWYQQTPGQGLQFLFEYFSETQRNKGNFPGRFSGRQFSNSRSEMNVSTLELGDSALYLCASSLAGGNTEAFFGQGTRLTVV.

In its sample, this clonotype was seen many times. V and J are TRBV28 and TRBJ1-1; D is unclear. Looked up from germline, CDR1 is MDHEN and CDR2 is SYDVKM. The CDR3 extends over 14 amino acids. Trimming removed 5 bases at V and 1 base at J, with 11 bases between. The CDR3 protein is CASSPMLRNTEAFF. The CDR3 DNA reads TGTGCCAGCAGTCCCATGCTGAGGAACACTGAAGCTTTCTTT.

This clonotype turned up a few times. The junction and the germline gene differ at one end; a read error may be behind it. The gene calls are TRBV7-2 and TRBJ2-5; D gene unclear. The CDR3 has 14 residues. Per germline, CDR1 SGHTA and CDR2 FQGNSA. DNA for the CDR3: TGTGCCAGCAGCTTAGTCCCGGACCAAGAGGCCCAGTACTTC. This gives the protein CASSLVPDQEAQYF.

About this clonotype: A much larger clone lies a single base off, so this may be a read error. CDR3 bases: TGTGCCGGCACCCTGACATCCTACACTGAAGCTTTCTTT. It translates to CAGTLTSYTEAFF. This chain joins TRBV18 and TRBJ1-1; D remains ambiguous. Germline CDR1 reads KGHSH; CDR2 reads LQKENI. Trimming pared 11 bases from V and 3 bases from J, leaving 16 bases between. CDR3 length: 13 amino acids.

This clonotype was counted a few times. J is TRBJ2-5 and V is TRBV7-2; TRBD2 matches at 10 bases. V was pared by 4 bases and J by 5 bases, with 13 bases of the junction left unmatched. The CDR3 runs 17 residues. The germline CDR1 and CDR2 sequences are SGHTA and FQGNSA. DNA of the CDR3: TGTGCCAGCAGCTCGACGGGACCGCAGCGGGGGGGGGAGACCCAGTACTTC. Translated, it gives CASSSTGPQRGGETQYF.

Only a few counts were recorded for this clonotype. The chain joins TRBV20-1 to TRBJ2-3; 7 bases are shared with TRBD2. The J call is in doubt because the DNA end fits TRBJ2-7 better. The CDR3 spans 12 residues. The germline V gene encodes CDR1 DFQATT and CDR2 SNEGSKA (reference sequence). DNA for the CDR3: TGCAGTGCTAGGGGGGAGGGTTATGAGCAGTACTTC. Protein product: CSARGEGYEQYF.

This clonotype was counted many times. V usage is TRBV7-2 and J usage is TRBJ2-7; TRBD1 aligns across 8 bases. Trimming removed 3 bases from V and 4 bases from J; junction bases left unmatched: 5. This CDR3 has 14 amino acids. Germline CDR1 and CDR2: SGHTA and FQGNSA. The CDR3 nucleotides are TGTGCCAGCAGCTTGAACACAGGGGGATACGAGCAGTACTTC. The encoded protein is CASSLNTGGYEQYF.

As regards this clonotype: This sequence may be a read error, since a much larger clone differs from it by one base. The chain combines TRBV7-2 with TRBJ2-1, with a weak D call TRBD1 (5 bases). Germline V gene sequence: CDR1 SGHTA, CDR2 FQGNSA. The CDR3 is 16 amino acids. In DNA form, the CDR3 reads TGTGCCGGCAGCCGGCGTCAGGGTATAACCTACAATGAGCAGTTCTTC. Amino acids: CAGSRRQGITYNEQFF.

In its sample, this clonotype was seen many times. This chain joins TRBV28 and TRBJ1-2, with TRBD1 matching over 7 bases. The junction had 3 bases not matched to a gene; V was cut back by 6 bases and J by 2 bases. The CDR3 spans 13 residues. Germline CDR1 MDHEN, CDR2 SYDVKM. The CDR3 loop reads CASSSGQNYGYTF. CDR3 bases: TGTGCCAGCAGCTCGGGACAGAACTATGGCTACACCTTC.

The CDR3 loop reads CASSLRAYMGETQYF. The CDR3 DNA reads TGTGCCAGCAGCTTAAGGGCTTACATGGGAGAGACCCAGTACTTC. This sequence joins TRBV7-2 and TRBJ2-5; no clear D. The V end lost 2 bases, the J end lost 4 bases, and 14 bases lay between the germline ends. The CDR3 contains 15 residues. The germline gives CDR1 SGHTA, CDR2 FQGNSA.